There are a few counts of the clone carrying this T cell receptor (beta chain). The antigen is undetermined. A second roughly 7 to 12 cycle PCR used barcoded and J-beta primers. TCRdb fed the 5' RACE reads into MiXCR, producing one record per CDR3 protein. The table has some 800,000 distinct CDR3 sequences, approximately 25% seen once. This sample was taken from a study of blood T cells in healthy people across ages. Study-level points and caveats: TCR beta diversity, measured per million T cells, fell in a roughly linear way with age.

The ends were cut back, 0 bases at V and 0 bases at J, with 12 bases in the middle. Germline CDR1 reads SQVTM; CDR2 reads ANQGSEA. This CDR3 is built from 16 residues. A further study also used this sample, focusing on T cells of mothers and their children. This second report adds: Sequencing returned over 10 million TCR beta CDR3 reads per mother and several million per child.

This TCR was sampled from a boy between 10 and 17 years old in good health. The source material was blood. The chain couples TRBV29-1 to TRBJ2-4; D is perhaps TRBD1 (6 bases). The CDR3 is CSVEDRDKLAKNIQYF. The CDR3 bases are TGCAGCGTTGAAGATCGGGACAAACTAGCCAAAAACATTCAGTACTTC.